The next 30 T cell receptor beta chains were all read from a single sample in a study of CD8+ T cells in alopecia areata. Isolated RNA was reverse transcribed into cDNA used as the sequencing template. Assay used: immunoSEQ multiplex PCR; TCRdb lists only in-frame clones, some missing. Of about 200,000 clones listed, about 62% were seen once; the top ten hold roughly 5.8%. Indicated treatment: oral pan-JAK inhibitor, 5-10 mg twice daily. This specimen consisted of CD4+ T cells sorted from blood, obtained at week 24, from a patient treated with tofacitinib. These receptors all come from a human donor with alopecia areata.

CDR3 bases: TGCAGTGCTAGGCGATCGGGACAGGAGTACTTC. Translation: CSARRSGQEYF. This chain uses TRBV20-1 with TRBJ2-7; 8 bases are shared with TRBD1. The CDR3 covers 11 residues. Germline V lookup: CDR1 DFQATT, CDR2 SNEGSKA (reference sequence). V lost 3 bases to trimming and J lost 11 bases; unmatched junction nucleotides: 6.

This clone appeared once. CDR3 sequence reads: CASRIIRGTEAFF. DNA for the CDR3: TGTGCCAGCAGGATAATCCGGGGAACTGAAGCTTTCTTT. This rearrangement joins TRBV27 to TRBJ1-1; no clear D. V lost 6 bases, J lost 5 bases, and 13 bases lay in between. In germline, CDR1 is MNHEY, CDR2 SMNVEV (reference sequence). The CDR3 is 13 residues long.

This rearrangement joins TRBV5-1 to TRBJ2-5; 7 positions agree with TRBD2. Germline V lookup: CDR1 SGHRS, CDR2 YFSETQ. The CDR3 has 14 residues. The V segment lost 5 bases and the J segment 5 bases; nucleotides outside the gene matches: 9. The CDR3 DNA sequence: TGCGCCAGCAGACCGGGGAGGGCAGAGGAGACCCAGTACTTC. Amino acid sequence: CASRPGRAEETQYF. The whole variable domain, remainder taken from reference TRBV5-1 and TRBJ2-5, is KAGVTQTPRYLIKTRGQQVTLSCSPISGHRSVSWYQQTPGQGLQFLFEYFSETQRNKGNFPGRFSGRQFSNSRSEMNVSTLELGDSALYLCASRPGRAEETQYFGPGTRLLVL.

The chain links TRBV2 to TRBJ1-2; D not resolved. V lost 1 base, J lost 8 bases, and 17 bases lay in between. This CDR3 region has 15 residues. Germline lookup yields CDR1 SNHLY and CDR2 FYNNEI. For the CDR3, the DNA is TGTGCCAGCAGTGAAGGGGAGGGTTCGACGTCCGGCTACACCTTC. Protein product: CASSEGEGSTSGYTF. Complete variable domain (other parts from reference TRBV2 and TRBJ1-2): EPEVTQTPSHQVTQMGQEVILRCVPISNHLYFYWYRQILGQKVEFLVSFYNNEISEKSEIFDDQFSVERPDGSNFTLKIRSTKLEDSAMYFCASSEGEGSTSGYTFGSGTRLTVV.

The CDR3 spells CASSTAGGPYEQYF. DNA for the CDR3: TGTGCCAGCAGCACCGCGGGAGGGCCTTACGAGCAGTACTTC. This chain joins TRBV27 and TRBJ2-7; 9 bases match TRBD2. Germline-derived CDR1 and CDR2 are MNHEY and SMNVEV (reference sequence). The CDR3 is 14 amino acids. J was trimmed by 4 bases and V by 6 bases; bases with no gene match: 7.

This clone was counted between two and nine times. The chain links TRBV7-2 to TRBJ2-7; no firm D call. The V end was cut by 1 base, the J end by 4 bases, with 8 bases between. Germline V gives CDR1 SGHTA, CDR2 FQGNSA. The CDR3 sequence is 13 residues long. DNA for the CDR3: TGTGCCAGCAGCTTAGAGGCCGGGTACGAGCAGTACTTC. Translation: CASSLEAGYEQYF.

The J gene is TRBJ2-2, the V gene TRBV7-3, with D maybe TRBD1 (5 bases). Germline V lookup: CDR1 SGHTA, CDR2 FQGTGA. This CDR3 region has 17 residues. The ends were cut back, 8 bases at V and 4 bases at J, with 23 bases in the middle. The CDR3 is CASGLTPHDRGTGELFF. The DNA for the CDR3 is TGTGCCAGCGGTCTTACCCCACACGACAGAGGCACCGGGGAGCTGTTTTTT.

The V gene is TRBV20-1, the J gene TRBJ2-1; no reliable D call. The CDR3 is 11 amino acids. V lost 4 bases to trimming and J lost 5 bases, with 6 bases between them. Per germline, CDR1 DFQATT and CDR2 SNEGSKA (reference sequence). CDR3 amino acids: CSATPDNEQFF. CDR3 DNA sequence: TGCAGTGCTACTCCGGACAATGAGCAGTTCTTC.

The gene calls are TRBV15 and TRBJ1-1, with D possibly being TRBD1 (6 bases). The V and J ends lost 1 base and 7 bases respectively, with 13 bases between them. This CDR3 is built from 14 residues. Germline V lookup: CDR1 LNHNV, CDR2 YYDKDF (reference sequence). This CDR3 reads CATSRGQPDSEAFF. In nucleotides, the CDR3 is TGTGCCACCAGCAGAGGCCAGCCGGACAGTGAAGCTTTCTTT. Full variable domain (missing parts from reference TRBV15 and TRBJ1-1): DAMVIQNPRYQVTQFGKPVTLSCSQTLNHNVMYWYQQKSSQAPKLLFHYYDKDFNNEADTPDNFQSRRPNTSFCFLDIRSPGLGDTAMYLCATSRGQPDSEAFFGQGTRLTVV.

This clone was seen at least ten times. The chain is built from TRBV7-2 and TRBJ2-5, with D perhaps TRBD2 (6 bases). The length of the CDR3 is 14 residues. Germline V gene data show CDR1 as SGHTA and CDR2 as FQGNSA. The V end was cut by 5 bases, the J end by 5 bases, with 15 bases between. This CDR3 reads CASSPTRGRETQYF. CDR3 in DNA: TGTGCCAGCAGCCCGACGCGGGGAAGGGAGACCCAGTACTTC.

This clone was counted a single time. The chain employs TRBV4-1 and TRBJ2-7; 7 bases map to TRBD1. The CDR3 contains 15 residues. CDR1 and CDR2 from the germline V gene are MGHRA and YSYEKL. Trimming took 3 bases from V and 0 from J; bases not matched to a gene: 5. CDR3 residues: CASSHLGTVSYEQYF. CDR3 bases: TGCGCCAGCAGCCACCTCGGGACAGTCTCCTACGAGCAGTACTTC.

The chain joins TRBV28 to TRBJ1-2; 9 bases map to TRBD1. This CDR3 has 17 residues. The junction had 13 bases not matched to a gene; V was cut back by 4 bases and J by 4 bases. Germline V gene data show CDR1 as MDHEN and CDR2 as SYDVKM. The CDR3 loop is CASSYSGTGKGSYGYTF. The DNA of the CDR3 is TGTGCCAGCAGTTACTCCGGGACAGGGAAGGGGAGCTATGGCTACACCTTC.

This chain links TRBV4-3 with TRBJ1-4, with TRBD1 identical over 8 bases. The V gene end was trimmed by 4 bases and the J gene end by 5 bases; junction bases not matched to a gene: 6. Germline V gene sequence: CDR1 LGHNA, CDR2 YSLEER. The CDR3 is made up of 15 amino acids. The CDR3: CASSPGQGFNEKLFF. The DNA for the CDR3 is TGCGCCAGCAGCCCAGGACAGGGTTTCAATGAAAAACTGTTTTTT.

This clone showed up just once. The chain recombines TRBV5-1 with TRBJ2-5; D possibly uses TRBD1 or TRBD2 (5 bases each). Deletions cut 6 bases from V and 1 base from J, with 10 bases between. The CDR3 extends over 13 amino acids. CDR1 and CDR2 (germline): SGHRS, YFSETQ. In DNA form, the CDR3 reads TGCGCCAGCAACCGGGACGGCCAAGAGACCCAGTACTTC. Its translation: CASNRDGQETQYF.

The chain combines TRBV6-4 with TRBJ2-3; D might be TRBD2 (7 bases). The V gene's germline CDR1 is MRHNA and CDR2 SNTAGT. The ends were cut back, 5 bases at V and 4 bases at J, with 16 bases in the middle. CDR3 length: 15 residues. The chain's CDR3 is CASSYGRGRPDTQYF. DNA for the CDR3: TGTGCCAGCAGTTACGGGCGGGGGCGACCAGATACGCAGTATTTT.

A few counts support this clone. This rearrangement joins TRBV7-2 to TRBJ2-5; 9 bases agree with TRBD2. Germline V gives CDR1 SGHTA, CDR2 FQGNSA. This CDR3 comprises 15 residues. V lost 2 bases, J lost 7 bases, and 8 bases stayed unmatched. The CDR3 DNA is TGTGCCAGCAGCTTAAGGACTAGCGAGGGGGGGACCCAGTACTTC. Amino acids: CASSLRTSEGGTQYF.

Notes on this clone: This CDR3 is also generated by other DNA sequences in the sample. The chain uses TRBV2 and TRBJ2-2; D gene ambiguous. CDR3 size: 12 residues. The V end lost 5 bases, the J end lost 6 bases, and 7 bases lay between the germline ends. Germline values: CDR1 SNHLY, CDR2 FYNNEI. The CDR3 DNA reads as TGTGCCAGCAGTTCGGAAGCCGGGGAGCTGTTTTTT. Its protein product is CASSSEAGELFF.

This sequence joins TRBV5-6 and TRBJ1-2; D is unclear. The CDR3 is made up of 15 amino acids. The germline CDR1 and CDR2 sequences are SGHDT and YYEEEE. V dropped 1 base and J dropped 4 bases, with 14 bases sitting between them. The CDR3, as DNA: TGTGCCAGCAGCTTGTTGACACCGACCCGCTATGGCTACACCTTC. This sequence encodes CASSLLTPTRYGYTF.

In this sample, this clone turned up a few times. This sequence joins TRBV27 and TRBJ2-2; TRBD2 matches at 11 bases. Per germline, CDR1 MNHEY and CDR2 SMNVEV (reference sequence). The CDR3 totals 17 residues. Trimming removed 5 bases from V and 1 base from J; junction bases left unmatched: 6. The CDR3 nucleotides read TGTGCCAGCAGTCACTCCGGGACTAGCGGGAACACCGGGGAGCTGTTTTTT. It yields the protein CASSHSGTSGNTGELFF.

The table lists this clone with a few counts. The rearrangement links TRBV28 to TRBJ2-1; either TRBD1 or TRBD2 may fit D (6 bases each). V was pared by 8 bases and J by 8 bases, with 22 bases between. This CDR3 contains 15 residues. CDR1 and CDR2 from the germline V gene are MDHEN and SYDVKM. The CDR3 loop is CASRPYMGGGDEQFF. In DNA form, the CDR3 reads TGTGCCAGCCGGCCGTATATGGGGGGCGGGGATGAGCAGTTCTTC.

J is TRBJ1-1 and V is TRBV6-6; 7 bases fit TRBD1. This CDR3 comprises 14 residues. Trimming took 6 bases from V and 0 from J; bases not matched to a gene: 4. Germline V gives CDR1 MNHNY, CDR2 SVGAGI (reference sequence). The CDR3: CASRRTGVNTEAFF. The CDR3 DNA reads TGTGCCAGCAGGAGAACAGGGGTGAACACTGAAGCTTTCTTT.

A single count supports this clone. The chain joins TRBV15 to TRBJ2-3; 7 bases agree with TRBD2. The CDR3 runs to 14 residues. V lost 8 bases to trimming and J lost 2 bases; unmatched junction nucleotides: 7. Looked up from germline, CDR1 is LNHNV and CDR2 is YYDKDF (reference sequence). The CDR3 sequence is CATRRGDPTDTQYF. CDR3 DNA: TGTGCCACCCGCCGGGGGGACCCCACAGATACGCAGTATTTT.

In its sample, this clone was seen a few times. This sequence joins TRBV29-1 and TRBJ1-2; no definite D call. Germline V gives CDR1 SQVTM, CDR2 ANQGSEA. The V end lost 4 bases, the J end lost 8 bases, and 17 bases lay between the germline ends. This CDR3 comprises 13 residues. The DNA for the CDR3 is TGCAGCGTTGTCCCCGGGAGCTCTGTCGGCTACACCTTC. Amino acids: CSVVPGSSVGYTF.

This clone was detected a few times. The CDR3 protein is CASSLGTANEQFF. The CDR3 DNA reads TGTGCCAGCAGCTTAGGGACCGCGAATGAGCAGTTCTTC. The chain has TRBV7-9 and TRBJ2-1; D is undetermined. Looked up from germline, CDR1 is SEHNR and CDR2 is FQNEAQ (reference sequence). This CDR3 region has 13 residues. V lost 1 base to trimming and J lost 7 bases, with 8 bases between them.

This sequence joins TRBV10-3 and TRBJ2-7; 9 nucleotides agree with TRBD1. CDR3 length: 13 amino acids. Germline CDR1 and CDR2: ENHRY and SYGVKD. The junction had 3 bases not matched to a gene; V was cut back by 6 bases and J by 3 bases. CDR3 bases: TGTGCCATCAGGACAGGGGGACACTACGAGCAGTACTTC. Its protein product is CAIRTGGHYEQYF.

The chain joins TRBV5-1 to TRBJ2-3; TRBD2 aligns across 10 bases. Germline-derived CDR1 and CDR2 are SGHRS and YFSETQ. The CDR3 loop spans 20 amino acids. Unmatched junction bases numbered 19, after V lost 4 bases and J lost 2 bases. CDR3 loop: CASSESGGAHTTTVTDTQYF. The DNA of the CDR3 is TGCGCCAGCAGCGAAAGCGGGGGGGCCCATACTACGACCGTCACAGATACGCAGTATTTT.

CDR3 region: CASSSSTGTTDTQYF. CDR3 nucleotide sequence: TGTGCCAGCAGCTCATCAACCGGGACCACAGATACGCAGTATTTT. This sequence joins TRBV7-7 and TRBJ2-3, with D possibly being TRBD1 or TRBD2 (5 bases each). The CDR3 covers 15 residues. Trimming removed 4 bases from V and 2 bases from J, with 13 bases in between. Germline CDR1 reads SSHAT; CDR2 reads FNYEAQ (reference sequence).

V usage is TRBV11-2 and J usage is TRBJ2-3; D is undetermined. Trimming took off 5 bases at V and 2 bases at J, with 8 bases between the two ends. Looked up from germline, CDR1 is SGHAT and CDR2 is FQNNGV. The CDR3 has 13 amino acids. The CDR3 region is CASSGVFTDTQYF. For the CDR3, the DNA is TGTGCCAGCAGCGGGGTCTTCACAGATACGCAGTATTTT.

The V call is TRBV29-1, the J call TRBJ1-4; D gene ambiguous. The germline V and J ends were trimmed by 3 bases and 4 bases, with 9 bases remaining between them. From germline, CDR1 is SQVTM and CDR2 ANQGSEA. CDR3 length: 13 amino acids. CDR3 residues: CSVDVRVNEKLFF. CDR3 sequence (DNA): TGCAGCGTTGATGTTCGTGTTAATGAAAAACTGTTTTTT. The full variable domain, with the rest looked up from reference TRBV29-1 and TRBJ1-4, is SAVISQKPSRDICQRGTSLTIQCQVDSQVTMMFWYRQQPGQSLTLIATANQGSEATYESGFVIDKFPISRPNLTFSTLTVSNMSPEDSSIYLCSVDVRVNEKLFFGSGTQLSVL.

The V gene is TRBV5-1, the J gene TRBJ1-1, with D maybe TRBD1 (6 bases). The CDR3 runs to 14 residues. In germline, CDR1 is SGHRS, CDR2 YFSETQ. Between the trimmed V and J ends, which lost 3 bases and 0 bases, there was a span of 9 bases. The CDR3 is CASSWDNLNTEAFF. The CDR3 DNA follows: TGCGCCAGCAGCTGGGACAATTTGAACACTGAAGCTTTCTTT. The entire variable domain, with the rest obtained from reference TRBV5-1 and TRBJ1-1, is as follows: KAGVTQTPRYLIKTRGQQVTLSCSPISGHRSVSWYQQTPGQGLQFLFEYFSETQRNKGNFPGRFSGRQFSNSRSEMNVSTLELGDSALYLCASSWDNLNTEAFFGQGTRLTVV.